These 18 T cell receptor beta chains were all obtained from the same sample, sequenced in a study of blood T cell repertoires in COVID-19. Sequencing was performed with immunoSEQ multiplex PCR; in TCRdb, only in-frame clones are kept and a portion is missing. This sample has about 110,000 clones; around 89% occur once, and the top ten carry less than 4%. Sequencing was carried out using peripheral blood. Receptor source: a woman between 45 and 60 years old with acute or convalescent COVID-19.

The gene calls are TRBV3-1 (or the pseudogene TRBV3-2) and TRBJ2-2, with a tentative D call TRBD2 (5 bases). The CDR3 totals 17 residues. V was pared by 4 bases and J by 0 bases, with 15 bases between. Germline V CDR1 and CDR2: LGHDT, YNNKEL (reference sequence). CDR3 protein: CASSPPLPGTNTGELFF. CDR3 coding DNA: TGTGCCAGCAGCCCCCCCTTACCGGGGACGAACACCGGGGAGCTGTTTTTT.

The rearrangement joins TRBV5-4 to TRBJ2-3, with 8 bases that match TRBD1. The CDR3 loop spans 15 amino acids. J was trimmed by 2 bases and V by 2 bases; bases with no gene match: 4. Germline V gene lookup returns CDR1 SGHNT and CDR2 YYREEE (reference sequence). CDR3 DNA: TGTGCCAGCAGCTTCGACAGGGGCCCCACAGATACGCAGTATTTT. Protein sequence: CASSFDRGPTDTQYF.

The chain employs TRBV5-1 and TRBJ2-1; 8 bases are a match to TRBD2. CDR1 SGHRS and CDR2 YFSETQ come from the germline V gene. The CDR3 is 15 amino acids. V gave up 4 bases and J gave up 2 bases; unmatched junction bases: 5. The CDR3: CASSGAGVAYNEQFF. The CDR3 coding sequence is TGCGCCAGCAGCGGAGCGGGAGTGGCCTACAATGAGCAGTTCTTC.

The CDR3 DNA reads as TGTGCCAGCAGCCCCCCGGGACAGCACAATTCACCCCTCCACTTT. Amino acids: CASSPPGQHNSPLHF. V is TRBV7-9 and J is TRBJ1-6, with 7 bases that match TRBD1. The germline CDR1 and CDR2 sequences are SEHNR and FQNEAQ (reference sequence). The J segment lost 7 bases and the V segment lost 5 bases, leaving 8 bases of the junction unmatched. The CDR3 is made up of 15 amino acids.

With regard to this clone: Sequence at one end of the junction differs from germline and may be a read error. This chain connects TRBV24-1 to TRBJ1-2; TRBD1 might be the D (5 bases). The CDR3 is made up of 12 amino acids. CDR1 is KGHDR and CDR2 is SFDVKD in the germline V gene. The CDR3: CATSDPLGDFAF. CDR3 sequence (DNA): TGTGCCACCAGTGATCCCCTGGGGGACTTCGCCTTC.

This clone was observed a handful of times. The V call is TRBV27, the J call TRBJ2-1, with D tentatively TRBD1 (5 bases). The CDR3 is made up of 14 amino acids. The V gene lost 2 bases and the J gene lost 15 bases, with 20 bases spanning the gap. Germline lookup yields CDR1 MNHEY and CDR2 SMNVEV (reference sequence). The CDR3 protein is CASSLDRGRAPAFF. The CDR3 nucleotides read TGTGCCAGCAGTTTAGATAGGGGAAGGGCCCCCGCGTTCTTC.

The rearrangement uses TRBV21-1 and TRBJ1-5; the D call of TRBD1 is as the table states it, not checked on the DNA. TRBV21-1 is a pseudogene. This CDR3 has 18 amino acids. The CDR3 spells CASSSPISCTTGSQPQHF. The CDR3 nucleotides read TGTGCCAGCAGCAGTCCGATCTCCTGTACCACAGGGTCCCAGCCCCAGCATTTT.

This clone appeared once. The chain joins TRBV11-3 to TRBJ2-3, with TRBD2 matching 13 bases. V was pared by 3 bases and J by 2 bases, with 2 bases of the junction left unmatched. CDR1 is SGHNT and CDR2 is YENEEA in the germline V gene. This CDR3 contains 16 residues. The CDR3 region is CASSLGLAGITDTQYF. CDR3 nucleotides: TGTGCCAGCAGCTTGGGACTAGCGGGAATCACAGATACGCAGTATTTT.

The chain carries TRBV12-1 and TRBJ2-3; the table gives TRBD2 as D, unverified against the DNA. TRBV12-1 is tagged as a pseudogene. The CDR3 consists of 17 residues. CDR3 sequence (DNA): TGTGCCAGCAGCTTACCAAAACGACTAGCGGGAGGGAATACGCAGTATTTT. The encoded protein is CASSLPKRLAGGNTQYF.

V is TRBV5-4 and J is TRBJ1-5; no definite D call. This CDR3 region has 14 residues. Germline V gene sequence: CDR1 SGHNT, CDR2 YYREEE (reference sequence). V was shortened by 0 bases and J by 3 bases, with 7 bases between the two germline ends. CDR3 loop: CASSLAGDNQPQHF. For the CDR3, the DNA is TGTGCCAGCAGCTTGGCCGGGGACAATCAGCCCCAGCATTTT.

The chain joins TRBV3-1 (or the pseudogene TRBV3-2) to TRBJ2-1, with 7 positions matching TRBD2. Germline assignment: CDR1 LGHDT and CDR2 YNNKEL (reference sequence). CDR3 length: 16 amino acids. V was pared by 1 base and J by 6 bases, with 9 bases of the junction left unmatched. CDR3 protein: CASSQGGLKSGNEQFF. CDR3 DNA sequence: TGTGCCAGCAGCCAAGGGGGACTAAAATCGGGCAATGAGCAGTTCTTC.

The V call is TRBV3-1 (or the pseudogene TRBV3-2), the J call TRBJ1-1, with D possibly matching TRBD1 (5 bases). Germline V gene data show CDR1 as LGHDT and CDR2 as YNNKEL (reference sequence). The CDR3 spans 14 residues. V was pared by 1 base and J by 8 bases, with 14 bases between. The CDR3 DNA follows: TGTGCCAGCAGCCAAGCCAGGGTGGATCCCGAAGCTTTCTTT. Translation: CASSQARVDPEAFF.

This chain joins TRBV4-2 and TRBJ2-7, with a weak D call TRBD2 (6 bases). CDR1 and CDR2 from the germline V gene are LGHNA and YNFKEQ. The germline V and J ends were trimmed by 2 bases and 2 bases, with 16 bases remaining between them. CDR3 length equals 16 residues. CDR3 amino acids: CASSQRLERATYEQYF. The CDR3 DNA sequence: TGTGCCAGCAGCCAACGCTTAGAGCGGGCGACCTACGAGCAGTACTTC.

This chain connects TRBV7-9 to TRBJ1-2; D is possibly TRBD1 (5 bases). The V end was cut by 8 bases, the J end by 4 bases, with 14 bases between. CDR1 and CDR2 (germline): SEHNR, FQNEAQ (reference sequence). This CDR3 is 13 amino acids long. CDR3 region: CASDLGGSYGYTF. The DNA of the CDR3 is TGTGCCAGCGACCTGGGGGGTAGCTATGGCTACACCTTC.

CDR3 region: CASSQNLGQGGGYTF. CDR3 in DNA: TGCGCCAGCAGCCAAAATCTAGGACAGGGCGGTGGCTACACCTTC. The chain links TRBV5-1 to TRBJ1-2; the match to TRBD1 covers 8 bases. With 4 bases clipped from V and 7 bases from J, the junction kept 12 bases outside the gene matches. The germline gives CDR1 SGHRS, CDR2 YFSETQ. The CDR3 is 15 amino acids.

This chain connects TRBV6-1 to TRBJ1-3, with TRBD1 as a possible D gene (5 bases). From germline, CDR1 is MNHNS and CDR2 SASEGT. Trimming cost V 3 bases and J 0 bases, with 12 bases left between them. The CDR3 contains 16 residues. The DNA of the CDR3 is TGTGCCAGCAGTGATTTACAGGTTTCCTCTGGAAACACCATATATTTT. Translating gives CASSDLQVSSGNTIYF.

This clone was seen once. V is TRBV7-9 and J is TRBJ2-1, with D possibly TRBD1 on 6 matching bases. With 7 bases removed from V and 8 bases from J, the gap between germline ends came to 9 bases. Germline CDR1 and CDR2: SEHNR and FQNEAQ (reference sequence). The CDR3 extends over 11 amino acids. DNA of the CDR3: TGTGCCAGCATACAGGGCGATGAGCAGTTCTTC. It codes for CASIQGDEQFF.

This clone came up a few times. This chain connects TRBV19 to TRBJ1-2; no clear D. The CDR3 has 13 residues. CDR1 is LNHDA, CDR2 SQIVND, per germline (reference sequence). Trimming removed 4 bases at V and 4 bases at J, with 10 bases between. The CDR3 is CASSTSPPYGYTF. The DNA for the CDR3 is TGTGCCAGTAGTACCAGTCCTCCCTATGGCTACACCTTC.